The source of this TCR beta chain is a study of blood T cells in healthy people across ages. V lost 6 bases to trimming and J lost 7 bases, with 13 bases between them. The germline CDR1 and CDR2 sequences are DFQATT and SNEGSKA (reference sequence). The CDR3 length is 13 residues. A second PCR, run for roughly 7 to 12 cycles, used a sample-barcoded 5' primer plus a J-beta primer mix. One entry per CDR3 protein, called by TCRdb with MiXCR from the 5' RACE reads. The table shows 850,000 to 1,300,000 distinct CDR3 sequences, with 35% to 50% occurring only once. The J gene is TRBJ1-6, the V gene TRBV20-1; D unresolved. The TCR comes from a woman in her sixties in good health. Material for sequencing was blood. As DNA, the CDR3 is TGCAGTGCCCGTTTTCCTAGGAATTCACCCCTCCACTTT. Residues: CSARFPRNSPLHF.